Below are 13 T cell receptor beta chains sequenced from a single sample in a study of T-cell reconstitution after alpha-beta-depleted transplantation in children. Unique molecular identifiers featured in how the TCRbeta library was prepared. A single record per CDR3 protein comes from TCRdb applying MiXCR to the PCR reads. The table has around 480,000 distinct CDR3 sequences, 30% to 35% seen once. The input for sequencing was PBMCs from the stem cell graft donor, taken from the stem cell graft. Receptors originate from a human donor who donated a stem cell graft to a child with aplastic anemia.

The chain combines TRBV15 with TRBJ2-4; TRBD1 matches at 8 bases. Looked up from germline, CDR1 is LNHNV and CDR2 is YYDKDF (reference sequence). The trim removed 4 bases at V and 0 bases at J, leaving 8 bases unmatched. This CDR3 has 17 residues. CDR3 protein: CATSNRQGPLAKNIQYF. DNA of the CDR3: TGTGCCACCAGCAACCGACAGGGGCCCCTAGCCAAAAACATTCAGTACTTC.

This clonotype was picked up a small number of times. This rearrangement joins TRBV20-1 to TRBJ2-1; 10 bases are shared with TRBD2. Germline CDR1 is DFQATT and CDR2 is SNEGSKA (reference sequence). J lost 1 base, V lost 5 bases, and 2 bases had no gene match. The CDR3 contains 14 residues. CDR3 residues: CSAGAGGSYNEQFF. The DNA for the CDR3 is TGCAGTGCTGGAGCGGGAGGGTCCTACAATGAGCAGTTCTTC.

This chain uses TRBV10-3 with TRBJ2-1; D is undetermined. The germline V gene has CDR1 ENHRY and CDR2 SYGVKD. There are 14 residues in the CDR3. V dropped 0 bases and J dropped 6 bases, with 9 bases sitting between them. CDR3 coding DNA: TGTGCCATCAGTGAGTCAGTACCTTCCAATGAGCAGTTCTTC. As protein: CAISESVPSNEQFF.

This chain links TRBV4-3 with TRBJ2-1; D uncertain. This CDR3 region has 16 residues. Germline CDR1 and CDR2: LGHNA and YSLEER. V was pared by 2 bases and J by 2 bases, with 13 bases between. CDR3 region: CASSQSMGATYNEQFF. The CDR3 DNA follows: TGCGCCAGCAGCCAATCAATGGGTGCGACCTACAATGAGCAGTTCTTC.

This clonotype was counted between two and nine times. The chain employs TRBV5-1 and TRBJ2-1, with 7 positions matching TRBD1. The CDR3 spans 15 residues. CDR1 and CDR2 from the germline V gene are SGHRS and YFSETQ. J gave up 1 base and V 4 bases, and 5 bases lay outside the gene matches. CDR3 sequence reads: CASSTTGLSYNEQFF. The CDR3 DNA reads as TGCGCCAGCAGCACGACAGGGTTGTCCTACAATGAGCAGTTCTTC.

This clonotype has more than one count but fewer than ten. The chain has TRBV12-5 and TRBJ2-1; 13 nucleotides align to TRBD2. CDR1 and CDR2 from the germline V gene are LGHNT and FRNRAP. The CDR3 consists of 16 residues. With V trimmed by 2 bases and J by 6 bases, 4 bases remained unmatched. CDR3 sequence (DNA): TGTGCTAGTGGTTTGTCACTAGCGGGAGGGATCAATGAGCAGTTCTTC. Encoded protein: CASGLSLAGGINEQFF.

This clonotype was detected once. The chain is built from TRBV28 and TRBJ2-2; no reliable D call. The CDR3 covers 13 residues. V was pared by 6 bases and J by 2 bases, with 7 bases between. Germline V gives CDR1 MDHEN, CDR2 SYDVKM. CDR3 bases: TGTGCCAGCAGATACAGTAACACCGGGGAGCTGTTTTTT. This gives the protein CASRYSNTGELFF.

This clonotype was observed many times. The chain has TRBV6-5 and TRBJ1-1, with 8 positions matching TRBD1. Germline-derived CDR1 and CDR2 are MNHEY and SVGAGI. CDR3 size: 12 residues. V trimming: 5 bases; J trimming: 4 bases; junction bases outside the gene matches: 0. The CDR3 loop reads CASSTGGTEAFF. The CDR3 DNA reads as TGTGCCAGCAGTACAGGGGGCACTGAAGCTTTCTTT.

This rearrangement joins TRBV7-2 to TRBJ2-7; a possible D gene is TRBD1 (5 bases). Germline lookup yields CDR1 SGHTA and CDR2 FQGNSA. V was shortened by 2 bases and J by 0 bases, with 8 bases between the two germline ends. The CDR3 runs to 14 residues. DNA of the CDR3: TGTGCCAGCAGCTTACAGGGTTACTCCTACGAGCAGTACTTC. Its translation: CASSLQGYSYEQYF.

The CDR3 DNA reads TGCAGTGCTATTGCTAGCGGGAGCTCCGGGGAGACCCAGTACTTC. Residues: CSAIASGSSGETQYF. V gene TRBV20-1 combines with J gene TRBJ2-5; TRBD2 agrees at 10 bases. Looked up from germline, CDR1 is DFQATT and CDR2 is SNEGSKA (reference sequence). Germline trimming cut 4 bases from V and 5 bases from J; bases unmatched to any gene: 10. The CDR3 length is 15 residues.

This chain joins TRBV7-8 and TRBJ1-5, with D possibly TRBD1 on 5 matching bases. The CDR3 loop spans 14 amino acids. V dropped 5 bases and J dropped 3 bases, with 11 bases sitting between them. Looked up from germline, CDR1 is SGHVS and CDR2 is FQNEAQ. This chain's CDR3 is CASSQRGTNQPQHF. DNA for the CDR3: TGTGCCAGCAGCCAAAGAGGGACCAATCAGCCCCAGCATTTT. Complete variable domain (other parts from reference TRBV7-8 and TRBJ1-5): GAGVSQSPRYKVAKRGQDVALRCDPISGHVSLFWYQQALGQGPEFLTYFQNEAQLDKSGLPSDRFFAERPEGSVSTLKIQRTQQEDSAVYLCASSQRGTNQPQHFGDGTRLSIL.

In this sample, this clonotype turned up a few times. This chain joins TRBV24-1 and TRBJ2-1; 11 bases align to TRBD2. The CDR3 contains 19 residues. Germline lookup yields CDR1 KGHDR and CDR2 SFDVKD. The junction had 11 bases not matched to a gene; V was cut back by 2 bases and J by 3 bases. Written as DNA, the CDR3 is TGTGCCACCAGTGATTCGGCATACTCCGGGACTAGCGGCTACAATGAGCAGTTCTTC. Protein: CATSDSAYSGTSGYNEQFF.

The table lists this clonotype with a few counts. The chain has TRBV6-5 and TRBJ2-2, with 10 bases lining up with TRBD2. This CDR3 has 17 residues. Germline V gene lookup returns CDR1 MNHEY and CDR2 SVGAGI. V shed 2 bases, J shed 5 bases, and the junction held 8 bases outside the gene matches. CDR3 protein: CASSYRWLAGDTGELFF. The CDR3 nucleotides read TGTGCCAGCAGTTACCGGTGGCTAGCGGGAGATACCGGGGAGCTGTTTTTT.